Given below is one T cell receptor (beta chain) in context. This sample is part of a study of blood T cell repertoires in COVID-19. At the level of the study: Sites across the United States, Italy and Spain contributed samples from acute and convalescent COVID-19. T cells, B-cell-depleted T cells, or PBMCs provided the cDNA or gDNA that served as material.

CDR3 length: 11 residues. The germline V gene has CDR1 SGDLS and CDR2 YYNGEE. Trimming took 3 bases from V and 6 from J, leaving 4 bases between them. How the authors handled the data: Amplification of reference gene primers provided the estimated nucleated cell counts. Sequenced by immunoSEQ multiplex PCR; TCRdb stores in-frame clones only, minus some. The DNA gave D and trimming, while V, J and clone size come from that table. Found here are around 61,000 clones, 85% to 90% of them singletons; the top ten hold approximately 3%. Material for sequencing was peripheral blood. The sequence came from a man aged 45-65 years with active COVID-19. The chain joins TRBV9 to TRBJ2-1; the D is unclear. The CDR3 coding sequence is TGTGCCAGCAGCGAACTCAATGAGCAGTTCTTC. It translates to CASSELNEQFF.